Presented here are 14 T cell receptor beta chains from one specimen sequenced in a study of cytomegalovirus exposure and HLA in healthy donors. Vbeta (60) and Jbeta (13) primers were used in the PCR. Clones were read by immunoSEQ multiplex PCR, and TCRdb kept only the in-frame ones, dropping some. Among about 140,000 clones listed, around 80% were seen once. Sequenced input: PBMCs. These receptors were collected from a female donor in good health and CMV-seronegative.

The rearrangement joins TRBV29-1 to TRBJ1-5; TRBD1 agrees at 9 bases. Trimming cost V 4 bases and J 5 bases; bases outside gene matches: 3. Germline lookup yields CDR1 SQVTM and CDR2 ANQGSEA. This CDR3 region has 13 residues. CDR3 sequence (DNA): TGCAGCGTTGCAAGGACAGGGGATCAGCCCCAGCATTTT. Translated: CSVARTGDQPQHF.

V usage is TRBV7-2 and J usage is TRBJ1-3, with 11 positions matching TRBD1. This CDR3 region has 15 residues. The V and J ends lost 3 bases and 2 bases, in that order; junction bases with no gene match: 0. Germline lookup yields CDR1 SGHTA and CDR2 FQGNSA. The CDR3 loop reads CASSLDRGPGNTIYF. For the CDR3, the DNA is TGTGCCAGCAGCTTGGACAGGGGGCCTGGAAACACCATATATTTT.

The CDR3 DNA reads TGTGCCAGCAGTTTCGAAGGGGTGAGCTACACCTTC. It translates to CASSFEGVSYTF. V and J are TRBV27 and TRBJ1-2, with D possibly being TRBD1 (5 bases). The germline V gene encodes CDR1 MNHEY and CDR2 SMNVEV (reference sequence). The CDR3 runs to 12 residues. The germline V and J ends were trimmed by 3 bases and 9 bases, with 11 bases remaining between them.

The rearrangement joins TRBV5-4 to TRBJ2-1; 12 bases are shared with TRBD2. The V gene end was trimmed by 4 bases and the J gene end by 5 bases; junction bases not matched to a gene: 10. CDR3 length: 17 amino acids. Germline loops: CDR1 SGHNT, CDR2 YYREEE (reference sequence). The CDR3 DNA reads TGTGCCAGCAGCCTGGGCCCTAGCGGGGGGGCCCACAATGAGCAGTTCTTC. It translates to CASSLGPSGGAHNEQFF.

The chain links TRBV28 to TRBJ2-3; a weak D match, TRBD2 (5 bases). CDR1 MDHEN and CDR2 SYDVKM come from the germline V gene. V lost 3 bases to trimming and J lost 7 bases, with 8 bases between them. The CDR3 has 12 residues. The CDR3 here is CASSFRGNTQYF. CDR3 nucleotides: TGTGCCAGCAGTTTTCGGGGTAATACGCAGTATTTT.

This clone was observed once. The chain carries TRBV5-6 and TRBJ2-5; TRBD2 matches 10 bases. Germline V gene sequence: CDR1 SGHDT, CDR2 YYEEEE. Trimming removed 4 bases from V and 11 bases from J; junction bases left unmatched: 11. The CDR3 spans 14 residues. The CDR3 DNA sequence: TGTGCCAGCAGCATACCGGGACTAGCGACTGAGCAGTACTTC. It codes for CASSIPGLATEQYF.

The V and J genes are TRBV13 and TRBJ1-1; a possible D gene is TRBD1 (5 bases). CDR1 PRHDT and CDR2 FYEKMQ come from the germline V gene (reference sequence). V lost 1 base, J lost 1 base, and 13 bases lay in between. This CDR3 spans 16 amino acids. The CDR3 sequence: CASSLAQGHRNTEAFF. CDR3 bases: TGTGCCAGCAGCTTAGCCCAGGGTCACCGGAACACTGAAGCTTTCTTT. Drawing the rest from reference TRBV13 and TRBJ1-1, the complete variable domain is AAGVIQSPRHLIKEKRETATLKCYPIPRHDTVYWYQQGPGQDPQFLISFYEKMQSDKGSIPDRFSAQQFSDYHSELNMSSLELGDSALYFCASSLAQGHRNTEAFFGQGTRLTVV.

This clone has more than one count but fewer than ten. CDR3 in amino acids: CASSVPAREAFF. The CDR3 DNA sequence: TGTGCCAGCAGCGTCCCCGCGAGAGAAGCTTTCTTT. This chain connects TRBV6-1 to TRBJ1-1; no reliable D call. The ends were cut back, 6 bases at V and 8 bases at J, with 13 bases in the middle. Germline values: CDR1 MNHNS, CDR2 SASEGT. The CDR3 length is 12 residues.

The CDR3 loop reads CASHLGGRGDTGELFF. CDR3 DNA: TGTGCCAGCCATCTGGGGGGGCGTGGGGACACCGGGGAGCTGTTTTTT. J is TRBJ2-2 and V is TRBV5-4; maybe TRBD2 (7 bases). The CDR3 has 16 residues. With 7 bases removed from V and 3 bases from J, the gap between germline ends came to 19 bases. CDR1 is SGHNT, CDR2 YYREEE, per germline (reference sequence).

This rearrangement joins TRBV28 to TRBJ2-2; 10 bases match TRBD2. CDR1 is MDHEN and CDR2 is SYDVKM in the germline V gene. This CDR3 region has 16 residues. Trimming removed 7 bases from V and 3 bases from J; junction bases left unmatched: 8. The CDR3 DNA follows: TGTGCCAGCACCTTTAGCGGGGGGCCTTACACCGGGGAGCTGTTTTTT. Amino acids: CASTFSGGPYTGELFF.

V and J are TRBV7-8 and TRBJ1-2, with D perhaps TRBD1 (5 bases). CDR3 length: 13 residues. Germline V gives CDR1 SGHVS, CDR2 FQNEAQ. V lost 2 bases and J 9 bases, leaving 13 bases between the germline ends. The CDR3 DNA follows: TGTGCCAGCAGCTTATTGGGGGGAGGCCGCTACACCTTC. Translation: CASSLLGGGRYTF.

V usage is TRBV15 and J usage is TRBJ2-7; D possibly corresponds to TRBD2 (6 bases). CDR3 length: 15 amino acids. Germline CDR1 LNHNV, CDR2 YYDKDF (reference sequence). V was trimmed by 0 bases and J by 9 bases, leaving 18 bases between them. CDR3 protein: CATSRDGRAEEGQYF. CDR3 nucleotide sequence: TGTGCCACCAGCAGAGATGGGAGAGCGGAGGAGGGGCAGTACTTC.

This chain links TRBV4-1 with TRBJ2-7; D is unresolved. The CDR3 spans 16 residues. Per germline, CDR1 MGHRA and CDR2 YSYEKL. V lost 0 bases, J lost 0 bases, and 12 bases lay in between. The CDR3 loop is CASSQDPITSSYEQYF. The CDR3 DNA sequence: TGCGCCAGCAGCCAAGATCCGATCACGAGCTCCTACGAGCAGTACTTC.

This clone was counted only a few times. The J gene is TRBJ2-7, the V gene TRBV5-1; 7 bases are a match to TRBD2. The germline gives CDR1 SGHRS, CDR2 YFSETQ. V trimming: 3 bases; J trimming: 6 bases; junction bases outside the gene matches: 12. This CDR3 has 15 residues. CDR3 region: CASSWGGPSDSEQYF. DNA for the CDR3: TGCGCCAGCAGCTGGGGGGGACCCTCAGATTCCGAGCAGTACTTC.